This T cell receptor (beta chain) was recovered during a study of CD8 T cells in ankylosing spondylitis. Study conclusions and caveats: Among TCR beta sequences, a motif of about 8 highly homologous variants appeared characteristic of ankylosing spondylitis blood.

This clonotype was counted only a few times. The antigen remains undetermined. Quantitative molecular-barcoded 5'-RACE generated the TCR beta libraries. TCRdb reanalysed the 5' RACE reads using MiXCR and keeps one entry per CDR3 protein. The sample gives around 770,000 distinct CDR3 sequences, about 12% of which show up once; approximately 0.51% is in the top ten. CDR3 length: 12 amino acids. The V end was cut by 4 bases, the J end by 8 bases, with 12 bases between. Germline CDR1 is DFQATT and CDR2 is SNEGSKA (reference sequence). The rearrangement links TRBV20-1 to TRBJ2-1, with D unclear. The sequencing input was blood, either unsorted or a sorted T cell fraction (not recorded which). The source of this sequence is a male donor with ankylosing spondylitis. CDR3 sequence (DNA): TGCAGTGCTAACGCCTTTCGGGATGAGCAGTTCTTC. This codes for CSANAFRDEQFF.